This T cell receptor beta chain was documented in a study of PD-L1 blockade in urothelial cancer. Broader study findings: Blood TCR clonality below the median before treatment was a predictor of better survival. Expansion of tumor-associated blood clones at 3 weeks was greater in durable-benefit patients.

The CDR3 is 15 residues long. V lost 5 bases and J lost 4, with 15 bases in between. CDR1 and CDR2 (germline): SEHNR, FQNEAQ (reference sequence). A word on this clone: Its antigen is not known.

What went into each PCR as a spike was synthetic TCR analog templates. Measured with immunoSEQ multiplex PCR; TCRdb has only the in-frame clones, and not every one. The data hold 83,000 or so clones, with 75% to 90% observed a single time. The time point here: peripheral blood 6 weeks after treatment start. The chain has TRBV7-9 and TRBJ1-5; D perhaps matches TRBD1 (5 bases). The source of this sequence is a man between 65 and 80 years old with urothelial cancer. This specimen was PBMCs, taken around atezolizumab (anti-PD-L1) treatment. The CDR3 loop is CASSPAGPENQPQHF. CDR3 coding DNA: TGTGCCAGCAGCCCGGCGGGGCCCGAAAATCAGCCCCAGCATTTT. Using reference TRBV7-9 and TRBJ1-5 for the parts outside the CDR3, the full variable domain is DTGVSQNPRHKITKRGQNVTFRCDPISEHNRLYWYRQTLGQGPEFLTYFQNEAQLEKSRLLSDRFSAERPKGSFSTLEIQRTEQGDSAMYLCASSPAGPENQPQHFGDGTRLSIL.